This entry lists 19 T cell receptor beta chains sequenced from one sample in a study of blood T cell repertoires in COVID-19. Sequencing used immunoSEQ multiplex PCR; TCRdb keeps in-frame clones, though not all of them. The sample shows around 280,000 clones, roughly 89% of them seen only once. Sequenced: PBMCs or T cells enriched from blood (not recorded which). Source of these receptors: a woman aged 35 to 49 who had recovered from COVID-19.

This clone was seen only once. This chain links TRBV6-4 with TRBJ2-2; 7 nucleotides line up with TRBD1. V gave up 7 bases and J gave up 5 bases; unmatched junction bases: 10. Germline V gives CDR1 MRHNA, CDR2 SNTAGT. The CDR3 is made up of 15 amino acids. Here the CDR3 DNA reads TGTGCCAGCACCTTTACAGGGGTTAAAACCGGGGAGCTGTTTTTT. This translates into CASTFTGVKTGELFF.

This chain links TRBV2 with TRBJ2-3, with D possibly being TRBD2 (6 bases). The germline V gene encodes CDR1 SNHLY and CDR2 FYNNEI. The CDR3 is made up of 13 amino acids. V was shortened by 9 bases and J by 1 base, with 11 bases between the two germline ends. Here the CDR3 reads CARGGTGTDTQYF. For the CDR3, the DNA is TGTGCCAGGGGCGGGACTGGCACAGATACGCAGTATTTT.

This clone was picked up one time. V gene TRBV7-2 combines with J gene TRBJ2-3, with D possibly TRBD2 on 5 matching bases. This CDR3 spans 18 amino acids. The germline V and J ends were trimmed by 3 bases and 0 bases, with 19 bases remaining between them. Germline V gene data show CDR1 as SGHTA and CDR2 as FQGNSA. CDR3 protein: CASSLTPRAGSSTDTQYF. The CDR3 bases are TGTGCCAGCAGCTTGACCCCGAGGGCGGGCTCTAGCACAGATACGCAGTATTTT.

This clone was seen only once. The chain is built from TRBV2 and TRBJ1-2; no clear D gene. Germline V gene sequence: CDR1 SNHLY, CDR2 FYNNEI. Trimming pared 6 bases from V and 2 bases from J, leaving 13 bases between. This CDR3 has 14 residues. CDR3 region: CASRFAEENYGYTF. As DNA, the CDR3 is TGTGCCAGCAGGTTCGCCGAAGAGAACTATGGCTACACCTTC.

The rearrangement joins TRBV9 to TRBJ2-5; 7 nucleotides align to TRBD2. Per the germline V gene, CDR1 is SGDLS and CDR2 is YYNGEE. V shed 2 bases, J shed 2 bases, and the junction held 9 bases outside the gene matches. The CDR3 is 16 amino acids. CDR3 loop: CASSVNLGEGQETQYF. The CDR3 coding sequence is TGTGCCAGCAGCGTTAATTTGGGGGAGGGGCAAGAGACCCAGTACTTC.

The chain couples TRBV18 to TRBJ2-5, with D tentatively TRBD2 (6 bases). This CDR3 is built from 14 residues. Trimming took 2 bases from V and 4 from J, leaving 11 bases between them. Germline CDR1 and CDR2: KGHSH and LQKENI. The CDR3 reads CASSPIVGGETQYF. The CDR3 DNA is TGTGCCAGCTCACCAATTGTGGGGGGAGAGACCCAGTACTTC.

The gene calls are TRBV9 and TRBJ2-3; D is uncertain. The CDR3 is made up of 14 amino acids. Germline loops: CDR1 SGDLS, CDR2 YYNGEE. The germline V and J ends were trimmed by 0 bases and 4 bases, with 9 bases remaining between them. CDR3 region: CASSVVPSPDTQYF. Here the CDR3 DNA reads TGTGCCAGCAGCGTAGTCCCCTCCCCAGATACGCAGTATTTT.

The chain uses TRBV2 and TRBJ1-5, with a tentative D call TRBD1 (5 bases). CDR3 length: 15 residues. CDR1 and CDR2 (germline): SNHLY, FYNNEI. The V and J ends lost 0 bases and 7 bases respectively, with 13 bases between them. Here the CDR3 DNA reads TGTGCCAGCAGTGAAGCGACCAGGGAGGCACAGCCCCAGCATTTT. This codes for CASSEATREAQPQHF.

This clone came up a few times. V is TRBV3-1 (or the pseudogene TRBV3-2) and J is TRBJ2-1; 12 nucleotides align to TRBD2. The CDR3 runs to 15 residues. Trimming removed 4 bases from V and 6 bases from J; junction bases left unmatched: 4. CDR1 and CDR2 from the germline V gene are LGHDT and YNNKEL (reference sequence). CDR3 in DNA: TGTGCCAGCAGCCGACGGACTAGCGGGATCAATGAGCAGTTCTTC. Translating gives CASSRRTSGINEQFF.

V gene TRBV18 combines with J gene TRBJ1-3, with D maybe TRBD1 (6 bases). Germline loops: CDR1 KGHSH, CDR2 LQKENI. V lost 0 bases and J 4 bases, leaving 13 bases between the germline ends. The CDR3 spans 16 residues. CDR3 sequence (DNA): TGTGCCAGCTCACCACCCGCGGGGGGCTCAGGAAACACCATATATTTT. Amino acid sequence: CASSPPAGGSGNTIYF.

V gene TRBV3-1 (or the pseudogene TRBV3-2) combines with J gene TRBJ2-6; TRBD2 might be the D (5 bases). Germline CDR1 and CDR2: LGHDT and YNNKEL (reference sequence). Trimming pared 5 bases from V and 0 bases from J, leaving 11 bases between. The CDR3 sequence is 16 residues long. The CDR3 sequence: CASSWAGHSGANVLTF. The DNA of the CDR3 is TGTGCCAGCAGCTGGGCGGGTCACTCTGGGGCCAACGTCCTGACTTTC.

The chain employs TRBV28 and TRBJ2-1, with TRBD2 as a possible D gene (7 bases). The CDR3 contains 14 residues. Trimming cost V 3 bases and J 9 bases, with 15 bases left between them. The germline V gene has CDR1 MDHEN and CDR2 SYDVKM. CDR3 bases: TGTGCCAGCAGTTTGAGGGGGGAGGGCCTTGAGCAGTTCTTC. Its translation is CASSLRGEGLEQFF.

The chain combines TRBV9 with TRBJ2-1, with TRBD2 as a possible D gene (5 bases). The V and J ends lost 3 bases and 5 bases respectively, with 9 bases between them. CDR3 length: 13 residues. The germline V gene encodes CDR1 SGDLS and CDR2 YYNGEE. As DNA, the CDR3 is TGTGCCAGCAGCGGTCTAGCCGACAATGAGCAGTTCTTC. It encodes CASSGLADNEQFF.

This chain connects TRBV18 to TRBJ2-1; possible D gene TRBD2, 5 bases. The CDR3 has 13 amino acids. The V end was cut by 6 bases, the J end by 15 bases, with 21 bases between. The germline V gene has CDR1 KGHSH and CDR2 LQKENI. CDR3 nucleotides: TGTGCCAGCTCGCCGCAATCGAGGGATGAGGTGTTCTTC. It yields the protein CASSPQSRDEVFF.

The J gene is TRBJ1-2, the V gene TRBV10-3, with TRBD1 matching over 7 bases. Germline CDR1 ENHRY, CDR2 SYGVKD. V shed 6 bases, J shed 4 bases, and the junction held 8 bases outside the gene matches. The CDR3 is 14 amino acids. DNA of the CDR3: TGTGCCATCAGGGACAAGGACAGGAGCTATGGCTACACCTTC. This gives the protein CAIRDKDRSYGYTF.

This chain joins TRBV2 and TRBJ2-1, with 11 bases identical to TRBD2. The CDR3 spans 15 residues. Per germline, CDR1 SNHLY and CDR2 FYNNEI. The V and J ends lost 10 bases and 6 bases, in that order; junction bases with no gene match: 11. The CDR3 sequence is CATESSGRRVNEQFF. In DNA form, the CDR3 reads TGTGCCACCGAGTCTAGCGGGAGGAGGGTCAATGAGCAGTTCTTC.

The rearrangement joins TRBV7-2 to TRBJ1-1; weak D call: TRBD1 (6 bases). Germline V gives CDR1 SGHTA, CDR2 FQGNSA. The CDR3 runs 15 residues. The V end lost 7 bases, the J end lost 1 base, and 16 bases lay between the germline ends. CDR3 residues: CASNHRGGGNTEAFF. CDR3 coding DNA: TGTGCCAGCAACCATCGGGGGGGCGGGAACACTGAAGCTTTCTTT.

The V gene is TRBV28, the J gene TRBJ2-7, with D tentatively TRBD2 (5 bases). This CDR3 is 13 amino acids long. V was shortened by 4 bases and J by 3 bases, with 10 bases between the two germline ends. Looked up from germline, CDR1 is MDHEN and CDR2 is SYDVKM. Written as DNA, the CDR3 is TGTGCCAGCAGTTCCTCGGGGTTCTACGAGCAGTACTTC. This sequence encodes CASSSSGFYEQYF.

V and J are TRBV4-3 and TRBJ2-3; D gene uncertain. With 1 base removed from V and 0 bases from J, the gap between germline ends came to 11 bases. This CDR3 has 16 amino acids. Per the germline V gene, CDR1 is LGHNA and CDR2 is YSLEER. The CDR3 reads CASSQANTVSTDTQYF. CDR3 sequence (DNA): TGCGCCAGCAGCCAAGCTAATACAGTAAGCACAGATACGCAGTATTTT.